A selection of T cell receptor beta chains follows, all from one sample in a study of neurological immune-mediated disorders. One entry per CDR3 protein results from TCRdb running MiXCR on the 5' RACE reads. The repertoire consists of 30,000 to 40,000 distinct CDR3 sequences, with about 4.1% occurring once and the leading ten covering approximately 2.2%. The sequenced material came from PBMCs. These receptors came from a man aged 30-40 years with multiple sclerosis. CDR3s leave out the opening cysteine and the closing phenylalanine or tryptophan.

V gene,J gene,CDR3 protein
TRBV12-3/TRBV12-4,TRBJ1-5,ASSEKRLGERGQPQH
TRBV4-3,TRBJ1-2,ASSRTAGTDGYT
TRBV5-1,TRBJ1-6,ASSLGGQGASPLH
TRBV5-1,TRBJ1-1,ASSLEGGKNTEAF
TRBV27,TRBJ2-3,ASNPLGLSDTQY
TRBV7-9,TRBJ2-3,ASTTTDTQY
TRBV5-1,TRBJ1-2,ASSLTDPTGQEKNYGYT
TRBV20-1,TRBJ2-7,SVINPGQTYEQY
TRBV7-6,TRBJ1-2,ASSFTGNGYT
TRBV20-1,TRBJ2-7,SARDVFQGSYEQY
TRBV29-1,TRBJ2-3,SVEDGGRGSDTQY
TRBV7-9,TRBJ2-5,ASRTSGEETQY
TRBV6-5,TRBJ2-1,ASSPPQSENEQF
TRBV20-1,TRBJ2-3,SARDGGQDTQY
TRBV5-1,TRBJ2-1,ASSRAGDYNEQF
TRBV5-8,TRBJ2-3,ASSGRLAHGTDTQY
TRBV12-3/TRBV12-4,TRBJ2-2,ASSYGTAAQRDTGELF
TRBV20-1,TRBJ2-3,SATNPNLQRGTDTQY
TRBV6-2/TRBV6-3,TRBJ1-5,ASNLWGQPQH
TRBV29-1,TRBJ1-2,SVRQGNYGYT
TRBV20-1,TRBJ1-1,SARDRGRTEAF
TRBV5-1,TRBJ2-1,ASAREVSYNEQF
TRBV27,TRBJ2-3,ASSYLFGSGGLTDTQY
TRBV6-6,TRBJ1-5,ASQQGSNQPQN
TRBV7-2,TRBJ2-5,ASSLGAWEETQY
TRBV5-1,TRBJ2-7,ASSPTVTGPNI
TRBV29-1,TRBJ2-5,SVGQTPQETQY
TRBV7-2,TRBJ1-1,ASSPLEVLVREAF
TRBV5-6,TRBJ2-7,ASSFLEGQGEREQY
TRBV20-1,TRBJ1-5,SASSESGGNQPQH
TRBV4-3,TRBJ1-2,ASSQDLTQGNYGYT
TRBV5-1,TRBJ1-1,ASTGTQMNTEAF
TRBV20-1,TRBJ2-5,SARDLGQGAQETQY
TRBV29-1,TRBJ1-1,SDTGRGNSYTEAF
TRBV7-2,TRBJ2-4,ASSLESSGGNIQY
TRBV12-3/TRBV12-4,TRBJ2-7,ASSVSGVSYEQY
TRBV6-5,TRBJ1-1,ASSKTAPVQPEAF
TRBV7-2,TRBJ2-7,ASSLAASAYEQY
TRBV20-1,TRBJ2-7,SAVGLAGEYEQY
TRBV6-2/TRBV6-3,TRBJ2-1,ASSRTSWGNEQF
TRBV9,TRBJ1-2,ASSVDRGFGGYT
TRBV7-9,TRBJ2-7,ASSPGSGAAGWDNEQY
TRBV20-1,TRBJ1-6,SAREGKENSPLN
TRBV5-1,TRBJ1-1,ASSLVVNAEAF
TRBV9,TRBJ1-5,ASSAGGSGNQPQH
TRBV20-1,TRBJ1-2,SASGTAYGYT
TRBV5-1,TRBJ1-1,ASSLAGTAVRSEAF